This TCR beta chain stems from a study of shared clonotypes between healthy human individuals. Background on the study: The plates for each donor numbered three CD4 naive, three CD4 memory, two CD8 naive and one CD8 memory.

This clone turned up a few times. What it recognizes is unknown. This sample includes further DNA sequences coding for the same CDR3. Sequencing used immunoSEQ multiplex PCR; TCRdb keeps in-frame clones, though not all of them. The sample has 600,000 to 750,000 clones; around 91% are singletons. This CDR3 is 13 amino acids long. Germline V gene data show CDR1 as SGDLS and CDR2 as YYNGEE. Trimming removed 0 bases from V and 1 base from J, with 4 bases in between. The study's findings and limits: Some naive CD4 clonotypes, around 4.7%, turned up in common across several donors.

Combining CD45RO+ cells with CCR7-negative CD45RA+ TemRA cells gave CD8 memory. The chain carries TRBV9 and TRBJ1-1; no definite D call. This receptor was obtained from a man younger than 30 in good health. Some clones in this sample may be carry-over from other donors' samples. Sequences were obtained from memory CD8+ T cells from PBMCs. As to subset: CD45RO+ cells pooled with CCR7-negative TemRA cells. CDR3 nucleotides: TGTGCCAGCAGCGTAGGGACGAACACTGAAGCTTTCTTT. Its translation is CASSVGTNTEAFF.